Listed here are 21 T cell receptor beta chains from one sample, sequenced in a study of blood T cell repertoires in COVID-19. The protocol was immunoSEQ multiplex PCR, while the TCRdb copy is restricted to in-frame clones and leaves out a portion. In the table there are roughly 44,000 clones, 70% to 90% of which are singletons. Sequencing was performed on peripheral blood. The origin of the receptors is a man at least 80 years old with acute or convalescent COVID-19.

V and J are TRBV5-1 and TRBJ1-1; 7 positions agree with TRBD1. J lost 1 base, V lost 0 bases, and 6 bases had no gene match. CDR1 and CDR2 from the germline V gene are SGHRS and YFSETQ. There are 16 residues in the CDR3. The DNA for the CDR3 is TGCGCCAGCAGCTTGGACCCAGGGGGTGAGAACACTGAAGCTTTCTTT. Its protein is CASSLDPGGENTEAFF. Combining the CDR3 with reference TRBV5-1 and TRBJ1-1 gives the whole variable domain KAGVTQTPRYLIKTRGQQVTLSCSPISGHRSVSWYQQTPGQGLQFLFEYFSETQRNKGNFPGRFSGRQFSNSRSEMNVSTLELGDSALYLCASSLDPGGENTEAFFGQGTRLTVV.

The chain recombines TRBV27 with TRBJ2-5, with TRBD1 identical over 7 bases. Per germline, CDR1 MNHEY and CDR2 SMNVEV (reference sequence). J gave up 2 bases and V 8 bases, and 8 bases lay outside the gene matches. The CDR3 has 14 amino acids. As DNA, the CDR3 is TGTGCCAGCGGCAGGACAGGCACACAAGAGACCCAGTACTTC. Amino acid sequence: CASGRTGTQETQYF.

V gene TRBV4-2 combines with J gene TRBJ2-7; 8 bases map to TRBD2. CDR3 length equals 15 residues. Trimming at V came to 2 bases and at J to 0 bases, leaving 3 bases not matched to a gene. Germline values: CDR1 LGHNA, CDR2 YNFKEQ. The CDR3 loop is CASSQLAGSSYEQYF. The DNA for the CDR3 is TGTGCCAGCAGCCAATTAGCGGGGTCCTCCTACGAGCAGTACTTC.

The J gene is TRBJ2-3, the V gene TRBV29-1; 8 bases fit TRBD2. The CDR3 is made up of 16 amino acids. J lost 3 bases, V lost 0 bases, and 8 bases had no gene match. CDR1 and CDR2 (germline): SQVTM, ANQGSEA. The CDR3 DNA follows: TGCAGCGTTGAAGATACCGGCGGGGGGAGAACAGATACGCAGTATTTT. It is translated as CSVEDTGGGRTDTQYF.

Written as DNA, the CDR3 is TGTGCCAGCAGTTACCCGGGACAGGGTTACGATGAGCAGTTCTTC. Its protein is CASSYPGQGYDEQFF. The chain joins TRBV11-3 to TRBJ2-1; 9 nucleotides agree with TRBD1. Germline V lookup: CDR1 SGHNT, CDR2 YENEEA. V was clipped by 6 bases and J by 8 bases; unmatched bases: 11. The CDR3 covers 15 residues.

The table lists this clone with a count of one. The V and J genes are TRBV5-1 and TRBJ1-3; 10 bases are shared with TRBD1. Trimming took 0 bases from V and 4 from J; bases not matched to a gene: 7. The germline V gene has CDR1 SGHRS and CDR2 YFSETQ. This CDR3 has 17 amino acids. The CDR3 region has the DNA TGCGCCAGCAGCTTGGCCGGGACAGGGGTAATAGGAAACACCATATATTTT. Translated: CASSLAGTGVIGNTIYF.

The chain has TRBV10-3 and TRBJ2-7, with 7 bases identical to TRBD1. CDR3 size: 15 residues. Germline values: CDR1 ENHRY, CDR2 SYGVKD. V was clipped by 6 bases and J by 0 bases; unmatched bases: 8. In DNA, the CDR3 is TGTGCCATCAGCGCTGGACAGGAAAGCTCCTACGAGCAGTACTTC. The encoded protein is CAISAGQESSYEQYF.

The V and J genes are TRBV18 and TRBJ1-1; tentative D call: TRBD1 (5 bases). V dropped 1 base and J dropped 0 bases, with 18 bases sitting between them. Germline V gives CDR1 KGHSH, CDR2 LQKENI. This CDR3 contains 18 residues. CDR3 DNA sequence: TGTGCCAGCTCACCACTCCCAGGGAGGAAAGCAATGAACACTGAAGCTTTCTTT. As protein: CASSPLPGRKAMNTEAFF.

CDR3 sequence: CASSVGRAFNEKLFF. CDR3 nucleotide sequence: TGTGCCAGCAGTGTCGGCAGGGCCTTTAATGAAAAACTGTTTTTT. The chain employs TRBV27 and TRBJ1-4; D might be TRBD1 (5 bases). CDR3 size: 15 residues. Trimming took 5 bases from V and 4 from J, leaving 14 bases between them. Germline V gene lookup returns CDR1 MNHEY and CDR2 SMNVEV (reference sequence).

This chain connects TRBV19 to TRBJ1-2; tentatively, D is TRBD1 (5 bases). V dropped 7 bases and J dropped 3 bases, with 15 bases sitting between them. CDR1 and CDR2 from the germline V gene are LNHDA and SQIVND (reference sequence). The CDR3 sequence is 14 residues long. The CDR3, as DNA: TGTGCCAGTACCCCTCCAGGGCCGGACTATGGCTACACCTTC. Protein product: CASTPPGPDYGYTF.

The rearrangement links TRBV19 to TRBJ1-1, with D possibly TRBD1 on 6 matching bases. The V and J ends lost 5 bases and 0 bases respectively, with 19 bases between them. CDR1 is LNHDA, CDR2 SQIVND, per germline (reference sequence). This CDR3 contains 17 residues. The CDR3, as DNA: TGTGCCAGTAGTGAGACGCCGGGACAAATAGTGAACACTGAAGCTTTCTTT. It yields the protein CASSETPGQIVNTEAFF.

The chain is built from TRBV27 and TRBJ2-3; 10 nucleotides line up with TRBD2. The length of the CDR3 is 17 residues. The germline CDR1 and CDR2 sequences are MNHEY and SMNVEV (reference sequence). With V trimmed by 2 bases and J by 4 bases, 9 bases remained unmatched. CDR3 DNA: TGTGCCAGCAGTTTAAGGGTAGCGGGGGGCGGCGCAGATACGCAGTATTTT. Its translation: CASSLRVAGGGADTQYF.

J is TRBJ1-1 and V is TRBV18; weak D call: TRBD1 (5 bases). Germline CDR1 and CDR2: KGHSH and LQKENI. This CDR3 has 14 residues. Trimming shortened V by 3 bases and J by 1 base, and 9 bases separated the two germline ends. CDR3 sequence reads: CASSPTTENTEAFF. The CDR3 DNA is TGTGCCAGCTCACCCACGACAGAGAACACTGAAGCTTTCTTT.

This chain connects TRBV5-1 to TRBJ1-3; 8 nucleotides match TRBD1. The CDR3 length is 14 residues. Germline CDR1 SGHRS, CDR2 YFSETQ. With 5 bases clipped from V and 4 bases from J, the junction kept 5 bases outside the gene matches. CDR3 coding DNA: TGCGCCAGCAGTACAGGGGGTTCAGGAAACACCATATATTTT. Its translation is CASSTGGSGNTIYF. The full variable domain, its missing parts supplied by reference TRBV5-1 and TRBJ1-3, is KAGVTQTPRYLIKTRGQQVTLSCSPISGHRSVSWYQQTPGQGLQFLFEYFSETQRNKGNFPGRFSGRQFSNSRSEMNVSTLELGDSALYLCASSTGGSGNTIYFGEGSWLTVV.

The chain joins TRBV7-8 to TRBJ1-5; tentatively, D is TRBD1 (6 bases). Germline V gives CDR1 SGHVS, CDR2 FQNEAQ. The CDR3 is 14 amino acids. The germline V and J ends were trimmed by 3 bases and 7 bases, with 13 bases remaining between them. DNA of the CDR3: TGTGCCAGCAGCTTCGGCAGGGGAGGGCAGCCCCAGCATTTT. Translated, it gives CASSFGRGGQPQHF.

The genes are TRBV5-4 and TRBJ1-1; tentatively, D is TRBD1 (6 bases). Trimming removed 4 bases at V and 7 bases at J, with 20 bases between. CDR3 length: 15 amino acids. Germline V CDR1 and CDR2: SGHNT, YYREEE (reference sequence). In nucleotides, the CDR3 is TGTGCCAGCAGCCCAGGGGTTACCACCCACGGTGAAGCTTTCTTT. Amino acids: CASSPGVTTHGEAFF.

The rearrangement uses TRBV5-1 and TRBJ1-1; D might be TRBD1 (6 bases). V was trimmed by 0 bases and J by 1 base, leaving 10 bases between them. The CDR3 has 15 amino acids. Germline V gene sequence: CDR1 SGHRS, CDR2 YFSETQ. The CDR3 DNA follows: TGCGCCAGCAGCTTGGGGGCGGGGGCGAACACTGAAGCTTTCTTT. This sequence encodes CASSLGAGANTEAFF.

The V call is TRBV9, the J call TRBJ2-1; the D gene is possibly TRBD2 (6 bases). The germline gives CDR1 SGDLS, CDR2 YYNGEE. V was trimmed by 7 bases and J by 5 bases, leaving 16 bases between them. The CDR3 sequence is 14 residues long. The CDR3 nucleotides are TGTGCCAGCGGAATAGGAGGGTTCCACAATGAGCAGTTCTTC. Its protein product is CASGIGGFHNEQFF.

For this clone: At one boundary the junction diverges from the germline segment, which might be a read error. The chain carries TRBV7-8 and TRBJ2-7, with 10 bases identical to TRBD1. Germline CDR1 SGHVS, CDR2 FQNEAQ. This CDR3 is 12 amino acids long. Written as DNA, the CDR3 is TGTGCCAGCAATGACCCGGGACAGGGGTTGAACTTC. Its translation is CASNDPGQGLNF.

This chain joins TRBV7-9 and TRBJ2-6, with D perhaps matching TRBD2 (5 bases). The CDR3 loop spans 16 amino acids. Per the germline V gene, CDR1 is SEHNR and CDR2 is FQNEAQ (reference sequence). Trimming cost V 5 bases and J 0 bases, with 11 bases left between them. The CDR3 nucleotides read TGTGCCAGCAGCGGAGGACTGTTCTCTGGGGCCAACGTCCTGACTTTC. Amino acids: CASSGGLFSGANVLTF. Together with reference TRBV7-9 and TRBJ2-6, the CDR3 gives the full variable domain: DTGVSQNPRHKITKRGQNVTFRCDPISEHNRLYWYRQTLGQGPEFLTYFQNEAQLEKSRLLSDRFSAERPKGSFSTLEIQRTEQGDSAMYLCASSGGLFSGANVLTFGAGSRLTVL.

The CDR3 loop reads CASSLGVRGPRVGKLFF. The DNA for the CDR3 is TGTGCCAGCAGCTTAGGGGTCAGGGGGCCTCGAGTAGGAAAACTGTTTTTT. J is TRBJ1-4 and V is TRBV7-6; 8 nucleotides line up with TRBD1. The CDR3 runs 17 residues. V dropped 1 base and J dropped 10; count of bases not matched to a gene: 14. The germline V gene encodes CDR1 SGHVS and CDR2 FNYEAQ.